Listed below are T cell receptor beta chains from one sample, sequenced in a study of blood T cell repertoires in COVID-19. Repertoires were generated with immunoSEQ multiplex PCR, while TCRdb's copy carries only in-frame clones and drops some. The sample lists 95,000 to 110,000 clones, roughly nine tenths seen once, with 6% to 6.5% in the top ten. Sequences were obtained from peripheral blood. These receptors all stem from a human donor in a cohort sampled during active COVID-19. Each CDR3 is given with its conserved first and last residue. The D gene is left open where the match is weak.

d_gene: TRBD2; v_gene: TRBV7-6; j_gene: TRBJ2-5; CDR3nt: TGTGCCAGCAGCTTCGGGGGGGGGTTAGGAGAGACCCAGTACTTC; CDR3aa: CASSFGGGLGETQYF
d_gene: -; v_gene: TRBV14; j_gene: TRBJ2-5; CDR3nt: TGTGCCAGCAGCCAAGCTAACCCTGAGACCCAGTACTTC; CDR3aa: CASSQANPETQYF
d_gene: TRBD1; v_gene: TRBV9; j_gene: TRBJ1-5; CDR3nt: TGTGCCAGCAGCGCCGGGTCGGGACAGGGTCATCAGCCCCAGCATTTT; CDR3aa: CASSAGSGQGHQPQHF
d_gene: TRBD2; v_gene: TRBV28; j_gene: TRBJ2-7; CDR3nt: TGTGCCAGCAGCCCATTTGCGGGACTAAGCTCCTACGAGCAGTACTTC; CDR3aa: CASSPFAGLSSYEQYF
d_gene: TRBD1; v_gene: TRBV7-6; j_gene: TRBJ1-6; CDR3nt: TGTGCCAGCAGCTCAAACAGGGGCACCGATAATTCACCCTTCCACTTT; CDR3aa: CASSSNRGTDNSPFHF
d_gene: -; v_gene: TRBV6-6; j_gene: TRBJ1-4; CDR3nt: TGTGCCAGCAGTTTTGGGGCCACTAATGAAAAACTGTTTTTT; CDR3aa: CASSFGATNEKLFF
d_gene: TRBD1; v_gene: TRBV29-1; j_gene: TRBJ2-1; CDR3nt: TGCAGCGTTGAAGGGGTGGACAGGGGGCATAGTGAGCAGTTCTTC; CDR3aa: CSVEGVDRGHSEQFF
d_gene: TRBD2; v_gene: TRBV7-3; j_gene: TRBJ2-1; CDR3nt: TGTGCCAGCAGCCTCTTAGCGGGAGGGGGCTACAATGAGCAGTTCTTC; CDR3aa: CASSLLAGGGYNEQFF
d_gene: TRBD1; v_gene: TRBV6-2/TRBV6-3; j_gene: TRBJ1-5; CDR3nt: TGTGCCAGCAGCCCCAACCCAAGGACAGGAGATAGCAATCAGCCCCAGCATTTT; CDR3aa: CASSPNPRTGDSNQPQHF
d_gene: -; v_gene: TRBV9; j_gene: TRBJ2-7; CDR3nt: TGTGCCAGCAGCGGAGAGGCTGAGCTCGAGCAGTACTTC; CDR3aa: CASSGEAELEQYF
d_gene: -; v_gene: TRBV28; j_gene: TRBJ2-7; CDR3nt: TGTGCCAGCAACAACGGAGTCTACGAGCAGTACTTC; CDR3aa: CASNNGVYEQYF
d_gene: -; v_gene: TRBV5-4; j_gene: TRBJ1-5; CDR3nt: TGTGCCAGCAGCTCGGACAGCCATCAGCCCCAGCATTTT; CDR3aa: CASSSDSHQPQHF
d_gene: TRBD1; v_gene: TRBV11-2; j_gene: TRBJ2-7; CDR3nt: TGTGCCAGCAGCGCGAGGTTGACAGGGGGCACCGTCTACGAGCAGTACTTC; CDR3aa: CASSARLTGGTVYEQYF
d_gene: -; v_gene: TRBV5-5; j_gene: TRBJ2-7; CDR3nt: TGTGCCAGCGCTACTGAACACGAGCAGTACTTC; CDR3aa: CASATEHEQYF
d_gene: TRBD1; v_gene: TRBV28; j_gene: TRBJ2-2; CDR3nt: TGTGCCAGCAGCCCGGGACAGGGGTTCACCGGGGAGCTGTTTTTT; CDR3aa: CASSPGQGFTGELFF
d_gene: -; v_gene: TRBV29-1; j_gene: TRBJ1-4; CDR3nt: TGCAGCGTCGGCCAGGGCAACGGTGAAAAACTGTTTTTT; CDR3aa: CSVGQGNGEKLFF
d_gene: TRBD2; v_gene: TRBV27; j_gene: TRBJ2-1; CDR3nt: TGTGCCAGCAGCTTCACCAGGACTAGCGTCTACAATGAGCAGTTCTTC; CDR3aa: CASSFTRTSVYNEQFF
d_gene: TRBD2; v_gene: TRBV18; j_gene: TRBJ2-1; CDR3nt: TGTGCCAGCTCACCGACTAGCCAGGGTGAGCAGTTCTTC; CDR3aa: CASSPTSQGEQFF